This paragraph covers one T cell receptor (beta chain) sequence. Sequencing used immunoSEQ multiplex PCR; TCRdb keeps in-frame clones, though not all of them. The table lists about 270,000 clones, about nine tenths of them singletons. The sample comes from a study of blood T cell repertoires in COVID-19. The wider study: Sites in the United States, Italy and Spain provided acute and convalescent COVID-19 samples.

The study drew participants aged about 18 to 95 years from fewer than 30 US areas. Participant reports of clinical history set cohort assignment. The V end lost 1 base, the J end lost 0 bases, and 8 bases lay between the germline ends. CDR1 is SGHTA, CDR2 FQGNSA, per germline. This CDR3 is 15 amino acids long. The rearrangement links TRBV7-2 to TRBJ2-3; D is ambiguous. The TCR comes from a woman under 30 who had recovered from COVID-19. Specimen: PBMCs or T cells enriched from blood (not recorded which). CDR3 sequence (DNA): TGTGCCAGCAGCTTAGAATCCCGTAGCACAGATACGCAGTATTTT. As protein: CASSLESRSTDTQYF.